The 19 T cell receptor beta chains reported below all come from one sample, sequenced in a study of OX40 agonist ivuxolimab in advanced cancers. Method: immunoSEQ multiplex PCR; TCRdb's copy keeps in-frame clones and lacks some. The table has approximately 64,000 clones, over 80% seen once. The starting material was CD4+ or CD8+ T cells sorted from blood, obtained in a trial of the OX40 agonist ivuxolimab. These receptors all stem from an adult with an advanced solid tumor such as melanoma, head and neck, liver or kidney cancer.

The rearrangement joins TRBV15 to TRBJ1-1; no firm D call. The CDR3 contains 16 residues. CDR1 and CDR2 from the germline V gene are LNHNV and YYDKDF (reference sequence). The germline V and J ends were trimmed by 2 bases and 5 bases, with 18 bases remaining between them. CDR3 in amino acids: CATSRIPAGVGTEAFF. The CDR3, as DNA: TGTGCCACCAGCAGAATTCCCGCCGGCGTAGGTACTGAAGCTTTCTTT.

The V call is TRBV11-1, the J call TRBJ2-7; D uncertain. Between the trimmed V and J ends, which lost 4 bases and 1 base, there was a span of 5 bases. This CDR3 is 12 amino acids long. The germline V gene has CDR1 SGHAT and CDR2 FQDESV (reference sequence). Here the CDR3 reads CASSSLSYEQYF. CDR3 nucleotides: TGTGCCAGCAGCTCACTGTCCTACGAGCAGTACTTC.

This chain connects TRBV30 to TRBJ2-3; 11 nucleotides match TRBD2. The germline V gene has CDR1 GTSNPN and CDR2 SVGIG (reference sequence). The V segment lost 0 bases and the J segment 5 bases; nucleotides outside the gene matches: 4. The CDR3 length is 15 residues. The CDR3 DNA is TGTGCCTGGAGTGTAATGCTAGCGGGAGGAGATACGCAGTATTTT. This gives the protein CAWSVMLAGGDTQYF.

There are a few counts of this clone. This chain uses TRBV6-6 with TRBJ2-1; TRBD2 agrees at 11 bases. The V and J ends lost 10 bases and 6 bases, in that order; junction bases with no gene match: 5. Germline V gene sequence: CDR1 MNHNY, CDR2 SVGAGI (reference sequence). The CDR3 consists of 13 residues. The CDR3 spells CATVAGGVNEQFF. CDR3 DNA sequence: TGTGCCACCGTAGCGGGGGGGGTCAATGAGCAGTTCTTC.

The table lists this clone with a few counts. The J gene is TRBJ2-5, the V gene TRBV6-6; 10 bases line up with TRBD1. V lost 5 bases and J lost 5; bases outside the gene matches: 2. This CDR3 has 13 amino acids. CDR1 is MNHNY and CDR2 is SVGAGI in the germline V gene (reference sequence). CDR3 in DNA: TGTGCCAGCAGTGGACAGGGGGTGGAGACCCAGTACTTC. It translates to CASSGQGVETQYF.

The chain is built from TRBV28 and TRBJ1-4; TRBD1 might be the D (5 bases). V was trimmed by 3 bases and J by 4 bases, leaving 9 bases between them. There are 14 residues in the CDR3. Looked up from germline, CDR1 is MDHEN and CDR2 is SYDVKM. The CDR3 DNA sequence: TGTGCCAGCAGTTTTTCAGGGCTTAATGAAAAACTGTTTTTT. Encoded protein: CASSFSGLNEKLFF.

This clone was seen a few times. The chain carries TRBV28 and TRBJ1-2; D is perhaps TRBD1 (6 bases). The CDR3 has 14 amino acids. V shed 8 bases and J shed 1 base, with 14 bases lying between them. The germline V gene encodes CDR1 MDHEN and CDR2 SYDVKM. The CDR3 DNA sequence: TGTGCCAGCCAGGAAACAGGGTATAACTATGGCTACACCTTC. Protein product: CASQETGYNYGYTF.

CDR3 sequence: CASSRGTGDFSNQPQHF. CDR3 in DNA: TGTGCCAGCAGCCGCGGGACAGGGGACTTTAGCAATCAGCCCCAGCATTTT. The chain is built from TRBV7-9 and TRBJ1-5; 10 positions agree with TRBD1. The CDR3 extends over 17 amino acids. V shed 5 bases and J 0 bases; nucleotides not matched to a gene: 7. The germline gives CDR1 SEHNR, CDR2 FQNEAQ (reference sequence).

This clone was observed a handful of times. V gene TRBV7-2 combines with J gene TRBJ2-3; 12 bases agree with TRBD2. The CDR3 runs 15 residues. Unmatched junction bases numbered 7, after V lost 6 bases and J lost 6 bases. CDR1 is SGHTA and CDR2 is FQGNSA in the germline V gene. The CDR3 bases are TGTGCCAGCAGAGCCGGACTAGCGGGAAGGGATACGCAGTATTTT. Protein product: CASRAGLAGRDTQYF.

This clone occurred once. The CDR3 DNA sequence: TGTGCCAGTAGACGACAGGTCCAAGAGACCCAGTACTTC. Protein sequence: CASRRQVQETQYF. The rearrangement uses TRBV19 and TRBJ2-5; a weak D match, TRBD1 (6 bases). The V gene lost 6 bases and the J gene lost 1 base, with 9 bases spanning the gap. Per the germline V gene, CDR1 is LNHDA and CDR2 is SQIVND (reference sequence). CDR3 size: 13 residues. The whole variable domain, filled in from reference TRBV19 and TRBJ2-5, reads DGGITQSPKYLFRKEGQNVTLSCEQNLNHDAMYWYRQDPGQGLRLIYYSQIVNDFQKGDIAEGYSVSREKKESFPLTVTSAQKNPTAFYLCASRRQVQETQYFGPGTRLLVL.

This clone was picked up one time. Written as DNA, the CDR3 is TGTGCCAGCGGTGGAAGGACAGGGGGAGGAGGCACCGGGGAGCTGTTTTTT. Amino acid sequence: CASGGRTGGGGTGELFF. This chain joins TRBV6-1 and TRBJ2-2; 10 nucleotides agree with TRBD1. With V trimmed by 8 bases and J by 4 bases, 13 bases remained unmatched. There are 17 residues in the CDR3. Germline values: CDR1 MNHNS, CDR2 SASEGT.

The CDR3, as DNA: TGCGCCAGCAGTGAGTGGAAGGGATCCAGCACAGATACGCAGTATTTT. Its translation is CASSEWKGSSTDTQYF. This chain links TRBV10-1 with TRBJ2-3; D not certain. V lost 1 base and J lost 0, with 11 bases in between. From germline, CDR1 is WNHNN and CDR2 SYGVQD (reference sequence). The CDR3 has 16 amino acids.

This clone appeared once. The V and J genes are TRBV9 and TRBJ2-2; D unresolved. Trimming took off 5 bases at V and 2 bases at J, with 13 bases between the two ends. The germline V gene encodes CDR1 SGDLS and CDR2 YYNGEE. The CDR3 has 15 residues. CDR3 sequence: CASSLRASNTGELFF. The CDR3 nucleotides read TGTGCCAGCAGTCTTCGGGCTTCCAACACCGGGGAGCTGTTTTTT. The full variable domain, in which reference TRBV9 and TRBJ2-2 provide the parts outside the CDR3, is DSGVTQTPKHLITATGQRVTLRCSPRSGDLSVYWYQQSLDQGLQFLIQYYNGEERAKGNILERFSAQQFPDLHSELNLSSLELGDSALYFCASSLRASNTGELFFGEGSRLTVL.

The chain is built from TRBV28 and TRBJ2-7, with D unresolved. V shed 2 bases and J shed 0 bases, with 14 bases lying between them. Germline lookup yields CDR1 MDHEN and CDR2 SYDVKM. The CDR3 sequence is 16 residues long. Here the CDR3 reads CASSLIRPDLSYEQYF. The CDR3 nucleotides read TGTGCCAGCAGTTTAATCAGGCCCGACCTCTCCTACGAGCAGTACTTC.

The chain is built from TRBV25-1 and TRBJ1-3, with D possibly TRBD1 on 6 matching bases. CDR3 length equals 15 residues. V was cut by 3 bases and J by 3 bases, with 12 bases left in between. Germline values: CDR1 MGHDK, CDR2 SYGVNS. CDR3 DNA: TGTGCCAGCAGTGACCAAGGGGGATATGGAAACACCATATATTTT. Translation gives CASSDQGGYGNTIYF.

V is TRBV5-1 and J is TRBJ2-2; D might be TRBD2 (7 bases). There are 15 residues in the CDR3. The germline V and J ends were trimmed by 1 base and 3 bases, with 10 bases remaining between them. The germline gives CDR1 SGHRS, CDR2 YFSETQ. The CDR3 coding sequence is TGCGCCAGCAGCTTGAGGGGGGGCGACACCGGGGAGCTGTTTTTT. Translated: CASSLRGGDTGELFF.

The chain employs TRBV30 and TRBJ2-1; 11 bases agree with TRBD2. The CDR3 runs 16 residues. Germline values: CDR1 GTSNPN, CDR2 SVGIG (reference sequence). V lost 4 bases and J lost 0; bases outside the gene matches: 5. CDR3 DNA sequence: TGTGCCTGGACCGGACTAGCGGGTGGCTCCTACAATGAGCAGTTCTTC. Residues: CAWTGLAGGSYNEQFF.

This chain links TRBV15 with TRBJ2-1; D is unclear. The V end lost 3 bases, the J end lost 5 bases, and 8 bases lay between the germline ends. Germline V gene lookup returns CDR1 LNHNV and CDR2 YYDKDF (reference sequence). The CDR3 has 13 amino acids. This CDR3 is CATSRTSNNEQFF. CDR3 bases: TGTGCCACCAGCAGGACGTCTAACAATGAGCAGTTCTTC.

This clone was picked up one time. V and J are TRBV7-9 and TRBJ1-3; a possible D gene is TRBD1 (6 bases). The CDR3 runs 16 residues. V shed 5 bases and J shed 0 bases, with 14 bases lying between them. CDR1 is SEHNR and CDR2 is FQNEAQ in the germline V gene (reference sequence). Here the CDR3 DNA reads TGTGCCAGCAGCCCTAGACAGGCGAGCTCTGGAAACACCATATATTTT. This gives the protein CASSPRQASSGNTIYF.